A single sample is the source of the 14 T cell receptor beta chains below, sequenced in a study of OX40 agonist ivuxolimab in advanced cancers. Clones were sequenced by immunoSEQ multiplex PCR, and TCRdb holds only the in-frame ones, with some missing. The table has just over 90,000 clones, 92% seen once; the top ten hold 3% to 4%. The source was CD4+ or CD8+ T cells sorted from blood, collected in a trial of the OX40 agonist ivuxolimab. The origin of the receptors is an adult with an advanced solid tumor such as melanoma, head and neck, liver or kidney cancer.

The chain employs TRBV4-1 and TRBJ2-3, with D perhaps TRBD1 or TRBD2 (7 bases each). Germline V gene lookup returns CDR1 MGHRA and CDR2 YSYEKL. CDR3 length: 16 amino acids. Trimming stripped 0 bases from V and 4 bases from J, with 14 bases between. The CDR3 protein is CASSQEGAGGADTQYF. The DNA for the CDR3 is TGCGCCAGCAGCCAAGAGGGGGCAGGGGGGGCAGATACGCAGTATTTT.

The V call is TRBV5-1, the J call TRBJ2-1; D may correspond to TRBD1 or TRBD2 (5 bases each). Looked up from germline, CDR1 is SGHRS and CDR2 is YFSETQ. V lost 0 bases and J 8 bases, leaving 15 bases between the germline ends. The CDR3 consists of 15 residues. The CDR3 is CASSLVQGERDEQFF. In DNA, the CDR3 is TGCGCCAGCAGCTTGGTTCAGGGAGAGAGGGATGAGCAGTTCTTC.

The V gene is TRBV7-8, the J gene TRBJ1-5; TRBD1 agrees at 9 bases. This CDR3 is built from 16 residues. V lost 5 bases, J lost 3 bases, and 8 bases stayed unmatched. Germline V lookup: CDR1 SGHVS, CDR2 FQNEAQ. CDR3 DNA sequence: TGTGCCAGCAGCGCGCCGGGACAGGGAATCAATCAGCCCCAGCATTTT. Protein product: CASSAPGQGINQPQHF.

This chain uses TRBV4-1 with TRBJ1-1; D uncertain. Trimming took 0 bases from V and 10 from J, leaving 18 bases between them. CDR3 length equals 15 residues. The germline gives CDR1 MGHRA, CDR2 YSYEKL. The DNA for the CDR3 is TGCGCCAGCAGCCAAGAACCGCTCTTAAGGGTACGAGCTTTCTTT. Residues: CASSQEPLLRVRAFF.

This chain joins TRBV12-5 and TRBJ2-2; D possibly matches TRBD1 or TRBD2 (5 bases each). V shed 0 bases and J shed 6 bases, with 8 bases lying between them. The CDR3 consists of 14 residues. Germline V gives CDR1 LGHNT, CDR2 FRNRAP. CDR3: CASGLVPGPGELFF. DNA of the CDR3: TGTGCTAGTGGTTTGGTACCGGGGCCCGGGGAGCTGTTTTTT.

The V gene is TRBV19, the J gene TRBJ1-1, with D possibly matching TRBD1 (5 bases). Per the germline V gene, CDR1 is LNHDA and CDR2 is SQIVND (reference sequence). CDR3 length: 14 residues. Trimming cost V 3 bases and J 1 base, with 9 bases left between them. CDR3 in DNA: TGTGCCAGTAGTATGGACACAGGGAACACTGAAGCTTTCTTT. Translating gives CASSMDTGNTEAFF.

This clone was seen only once. The chain has TRBV18 and TRBJ1-1; D is undetermined. The CDR3 has 17 amino acids. Germline values: CDR1 KGHSH, CDR2 LQKENI. V lost 4 bases to trimming and J lost 0 bases, with 18 bases between them. CDR3 loop: CASSRIESIVMNTEAFF. CDR3 nucleotides: TGTGCCAGCTCACGTATCGAATCCATCGTAATGAACACTGAAGCTTTCTTT.

This rearrangement joins TRBV7-8 to TRBJ2-7; D ambiguous. The CDR3 length is 13 residues. The germline gives CDR1 SGHVS, CDR2 FQNEAQ. Trimming pared 3 bases from V and 2 bases from J, leaving 8 bases between. The CDR3 DNA is TGTGCCAGCAGCTTGGGCAGACCCTACGAGCAGTACTTC. Its protein product is CASSLGRPYEQYF.

V usage is TRBV25-1 and J usage is TRBJ2-1; 11 bases align to TRBD1. The length of the CDR3 is 17 residues. CDR1 and CDR2 (germline): MGHDK, SYGVNS. V lost 4 bases, J lost 4 bases, and 9 bases stayed unmatched. The CDR3 is CASSGGTGGRLYNEQFF. The CDR3 DNA reads as TGTGCCAGCAGTGGCGGGACAGGGGGAAGGCTTTACAATGAGCAGTTCTTC.

J is TRBJ2-2 and V is TRBV10-2; D unclear. V lost 7 bases to trimming and J lost 4 bases, with 13 bases between them. The CDR3 is 14 residues long. Germline V CDR1 and CDR2: WSHSY, SAAADI. The CDR3 DNA sequence: TGCGCCAGCACGGTGGCTAGTGGCACCGGGGAGCTGTTTTTT. Translated, it gives CASTVASGTGELFF.

The chain employs TRBV9 and TRBJ2-2; 8 positions agree with TRBD1. The CDR3 extends over 17 amino acids. V dropped 3 bases and J dropped 0; count of bases not matched to a gene: 7. CDR1 and CDR2 from the germline V gene are SGDLS and YYNGEE. CDR3 region: CASSDPTGVANTGELFF. In nucleotides, the CDR3 is TGTGCCAGCAGCGACCCGACAGGGGTCGCGAACACCGGGGAGCTGTTTTTT.

The CDR3 loop reads CASSQLLEGGTGELFF. The CDR3 DNA reads as TGTGCCAGCAGCCAATTATTAGAAGGGGGGACCGGGGAGCTGTTTTTT. This sequence joins TRBV4-2 and TRBJ2-2; either TRBD1 or TRBD2 may fit D (6 bases each). V gave up 2 bases and J gave up 5 bases, with 15 bases separating them. In germline, CDR1 is LGHNA, CDR2 YNFKEQ. The CDR3 is 16 residues long.

V is TRBV6-1 and J is TRBJ1-1; the D is unclear. Trimming shortened V by 2 bases and J by 5 bases, and 18 bases separated the two germline ends. In germline, CDR1 is MNHNS, CDR2 SASEGT. This CDR3 spans 16 amino acids. CDR3 region: CASSEFGVGRNTEAFF. The CDR3, as DNA: TGTGCCAGCAGTGAATTCGGGGTTGGGAGAAATACTGAAGCTTTCTTT.

Only one count was recorded for this clone. The V call is TRBV5-5, the J call TRBJ1-4; perhaps TRBD1 as D (5 bases). This CDR3 has 14 amino acids. Between the trimmed V and J ends, which lost 0 bases and 7 bases, there was a span of 10 bases. Germline V gives CDR1 SGHKS, CDR2 YYEKEE (reference sequence). CDR3 in DNA: TGTGCCAGCAGCTTGGCCCTAAGGGGTGAAAAACTGTTTTTT. This sequence encodes CASSLALRGEKLFF.